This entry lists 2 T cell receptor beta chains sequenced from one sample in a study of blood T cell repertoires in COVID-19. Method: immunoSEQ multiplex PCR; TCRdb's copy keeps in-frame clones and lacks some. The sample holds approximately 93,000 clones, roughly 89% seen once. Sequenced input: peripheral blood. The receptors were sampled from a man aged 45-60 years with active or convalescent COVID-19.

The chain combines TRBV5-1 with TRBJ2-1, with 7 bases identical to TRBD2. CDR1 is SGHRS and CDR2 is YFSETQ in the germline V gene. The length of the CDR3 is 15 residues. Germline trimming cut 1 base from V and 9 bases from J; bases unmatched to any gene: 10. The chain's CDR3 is CASSLITGREGEQFF. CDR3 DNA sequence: TGCGCCAGCAGCTTGATAACGGGGAGGGAAGGTGAGCAGTTCTTC.

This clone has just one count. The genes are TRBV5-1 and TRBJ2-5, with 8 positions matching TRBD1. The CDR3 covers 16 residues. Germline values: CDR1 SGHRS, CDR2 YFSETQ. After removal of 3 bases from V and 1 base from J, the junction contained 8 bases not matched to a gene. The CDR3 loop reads CASSSLRQGTQETQYF. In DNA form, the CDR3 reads TGCGCCAGCAGCTCCCTAAGACAGGGGACCCAAGAGACCCAGTACTTC.